This T cell receptor (beta chain) comes out of a study of blood T cell repertoires in COVID-19. Whole-study context: The United States, Italy and Spain were the sources of the acute and convalescent COVID-19 samples. PBMCs, B-cell-depleted T cells, or T cells provided the cDNA or gDNA that made up the material.

The CDR3 runs 11 residues. CDR1 is DFQATT and CDR2 is SNEGSKA in the germline V gene (reference sequence). Trimming stripped 0 bases from V and 9 bases from J, with 9 bases between. Libraries were prepared by immunoSEQ multiplex PCR; TCRdb keeps only in-frame clonotypes and omits some of them. The data contain 200,000 to 250,000 clones, around three quarters of them singletons. Sequencing used peripheral blood. V gene TRBV20-1 combines with J gene TRBJ2-7, with D hard to call. The sequence derives from a woman in her 70s with acute or convalescent COVID-19. The CDR3 spells CSARDPRVQYF. The CDR3 nucleotides read TGCAGTGCTAGAGACCCCCGCGTGCAGTACTTC.